This entry concerns a single T cell receptor (beta chain). Its target is unknown. Germline CDR1 and CDR2: SGHTA and FQGTGA. The CDR3 consists of 13 residues. V was trimmed by 4 bases and J by 5 bases, leaving 12 bases between them. Expressed TCRB transcripts got sequenced, as all isolated RNA was reverse transcribed. Generated by immunoSEQ multiplex PCR, the TCRdb table keeps only in-frame clones and is missing some. This table holds about 450,000 clones, roughly an eighth found once. This record comes from a study of beta chain features in type 1 diabetes. Whole-study context: Examined across all samples were roughly 110,000,000 sorted cells.

Points from the study as a whole: Lower insertion and higher deletion counts appeared at VDJ junctions in type 1 diabetes patients.

Central memory, naive, regulatory and stem cell-like memory CD4+ cells were sorted by CD45RO/CCR7/CD25/CD127/CD95/CD27. The chain is built from TRBV7-3 and TRBJ2-7, with a tentative D call TRBD1 (5 bases). Sequencing was carried out using naive CD4+ T cells from blood. The clonotype comes from a woman under 30 in good health. Here the CDR3 reads CASSSRPGNEQYF. The CDR3 DNA follows: TGTGCCAGCAGCTCAAGACCAGGGAACGAGCAGTACTTC. The whole variable domain, filled in from reference TRBV7-3 and TRBJ2-7, reads GAGVSQTPSNKVTEKGKYVELRCDPISGHTALYWYRQSLGQGPEFLIYFQGTGAADDSGLPNDRFFAVRPEGSVSTLKIQRTERGDSAVYLCASSSRPGNEQYFGPGTRLTVT.